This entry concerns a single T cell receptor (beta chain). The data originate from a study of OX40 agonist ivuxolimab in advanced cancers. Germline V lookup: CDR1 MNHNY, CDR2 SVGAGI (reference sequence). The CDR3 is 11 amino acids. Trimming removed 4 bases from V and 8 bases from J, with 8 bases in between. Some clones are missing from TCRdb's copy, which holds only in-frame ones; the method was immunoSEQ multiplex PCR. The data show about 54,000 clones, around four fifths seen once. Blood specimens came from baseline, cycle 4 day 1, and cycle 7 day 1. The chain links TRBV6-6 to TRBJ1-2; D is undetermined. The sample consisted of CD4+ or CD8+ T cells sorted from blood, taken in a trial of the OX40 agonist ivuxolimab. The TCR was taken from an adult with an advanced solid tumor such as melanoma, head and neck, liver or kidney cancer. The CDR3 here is CASSSSGGYTF. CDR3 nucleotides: TGTGCCAGCAGTTCCTCGGGGGGCTACACCTTC.